This TCR beta chain was recorded in a study of cytomegalovirus exposure and HLA in healthy donors (dated by TCRdb to 2016 to 2017). Regarding the study in general: A later analysis indicated that the roughly 120 validation repertoires were generated on the platform also employed for the 670 or so repertoires of the first cohort. The aim of the study was to test whether cataloging public T cell receptors could identify signatures of past pathogen exposure. A separate validation cohort of over 95 different subjects was used in addition to the 666-subject first cohort. High-throughput TCR immunosequencing, statistical association of individual TCRs with disease status, and machine learning were combined to predict cytomegalovirus infection status.

The library was obtained by the immunoSEQ multiplex PCR assay. The authors' pipeline ran thus. A statistical classification framework was built for diagnosing cytomegalovirus status from the catalog of TCR beta chain sequences. As stored in TCRdb, this immuneACCESS dataset retains in-frame rearrangements with V and J assigned. A fraction of the clones does not appear; measured against another copy, unresolved V genes explain less than half of the discrepancy, and the remainder lacks a known reason. V and J calls and clone size come straight from that table; D and trimming were deduced from the DNA. In all, the sample holds tens of thousands of clones, and 85% to 95% of those were seen once. The biggest ten clones account for approximately 2% of the sample. Relative to germline, V is missing 1 base and J is missing 4 bases, with 4 bases of the junction outside any gene match. The CDR3 spans 16 residues, from the cysteine through the phenylalanine. The read is trimmed to its CDR3 DNA, 48 bases read in frame from base 1. As encoded in the germline V gene, CDR1 is KGHSH while CDR2 is LQKENI.

On the study overall, not on this receptor specifically: The study listed approximately 160 TCR beta chains as associated with cytomegalovirus. According to the authors, the approach could potentially be generalized to other disease states and immunological phenotypes. Of the cluster scores, 90% to 95% were above 0 in a later analysis, which found that TCRs clustered in the first cohort also tended to co-occur in the 95 to 150 validation repertoires. In both the original and validation cohorts, the classifier was reported to diagnose cytomegalovirus status with high specificity and sensitivity. In vitro tests confirmed that a few of the cytomegalovirus-associated TCR beta chains recognize cytomegalovirus antigens. A later analysis lacked HLA typing for the validation cohort, so it scored co-occurrence in that cohort across all 110 or so repertoires. Most TCR sequences were seen in very few donors, while some public TCRs were found in many individuals.

Regarding this clone: No cognate antigen has been identified for it. No much larger clone exists at a distance of one base, and base qualities are not known.

The donors were included in the validation cohort of around 120 subjects, a group kept apart from the roughly 700-subject first cohort. The sequence was collected from a young woman in good health and CMV-seronegative. The sample was PBMCs. The sequence joins TRBV18 to TRBJ2-5, with TRBD2 matching 12 junction bases. The CDR3 region: CASSPQLAGGVETQYF. The DNA sequence is as follows: TGTGCCAGCTCACCACAACTAGCGGGGGGAGTAGAGACCCAGTACTTC. Reference TRBV18 and TRBJ2-5 genes cover what lies past the CDR3, so the full variable domain is NAGVMQNPRHLVRRRGQEARLRCSPMKGHSHVYWYRQLPEEGLKFMVYLQKENIIDESGMPKERFSAEFPKEGPSILRIQQVVRGDSAAYFCASSPQLAGGVETQYFGPGTRLLVL.